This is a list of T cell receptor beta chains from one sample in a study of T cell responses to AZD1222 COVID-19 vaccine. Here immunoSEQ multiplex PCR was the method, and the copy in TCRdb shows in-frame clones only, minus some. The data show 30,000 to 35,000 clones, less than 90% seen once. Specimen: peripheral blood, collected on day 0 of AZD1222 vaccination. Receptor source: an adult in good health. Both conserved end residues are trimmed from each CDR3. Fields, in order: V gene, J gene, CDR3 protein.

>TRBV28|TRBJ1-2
ASSADSNYGYT
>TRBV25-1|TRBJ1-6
ASSDGSYNSPLH
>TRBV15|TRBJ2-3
AIQAGGSDTQY
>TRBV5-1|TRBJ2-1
ASSPGQGAKGEQF
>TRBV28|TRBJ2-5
ASRAGKETQY
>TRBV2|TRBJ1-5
ASSEAVGGSQPQH
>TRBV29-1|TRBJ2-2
SVEGQGPNTGELF
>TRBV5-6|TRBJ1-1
ASSLWGMNTEAF
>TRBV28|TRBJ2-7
ASSQWDSVLEEQY
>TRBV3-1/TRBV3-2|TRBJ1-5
ASSQAGSKNQPQH
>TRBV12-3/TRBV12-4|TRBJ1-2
ASSAGQGYGYT
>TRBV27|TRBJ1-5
ASSHNNQPQH
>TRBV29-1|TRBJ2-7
SVEVPTAGYEQY
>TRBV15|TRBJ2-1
ATSRPGLANNEQF
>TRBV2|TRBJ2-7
ASSVQPGQEQY
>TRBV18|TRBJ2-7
ASSPLGTGDTYEQY
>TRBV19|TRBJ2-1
ASSIGGDLYNEQF
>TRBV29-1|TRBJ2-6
SAFRDTDSGANVLT
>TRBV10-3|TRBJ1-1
AISPTVNTEAF
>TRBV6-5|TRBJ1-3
ASRGHSGNTIY
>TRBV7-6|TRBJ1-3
ASSAGPGNTIY
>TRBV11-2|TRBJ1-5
ASSLEGAGQPQH
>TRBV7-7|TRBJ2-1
ASSLGLYNEQF
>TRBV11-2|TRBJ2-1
ASSLGGRVDPSYNEQF
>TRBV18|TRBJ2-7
ASSSSGAGDPYEQY
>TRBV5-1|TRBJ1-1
ASRYSGANTEAF
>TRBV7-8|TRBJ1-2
ASSATTGTMYGYT
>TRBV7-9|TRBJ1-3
ASSFDRSPSGNTIY
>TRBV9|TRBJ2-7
ASSVRGSSYEQY
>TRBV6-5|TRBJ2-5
ASSYSAGAQETQY
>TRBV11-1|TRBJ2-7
ASSPEGRGSYEQY
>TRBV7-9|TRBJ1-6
ASSLKAGQGTSPLH
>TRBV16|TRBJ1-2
ASSPHNRGARDGYT
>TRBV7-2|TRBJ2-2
ASSPGQGSGELF
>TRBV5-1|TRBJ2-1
ASSSTSGSYNEQF
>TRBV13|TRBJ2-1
ASSQGGREIYNEQF
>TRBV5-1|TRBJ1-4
ASSSSRDRGRYEKLF
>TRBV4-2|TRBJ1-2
ASSQDPTGGAIYGYT
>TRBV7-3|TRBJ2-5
ASSPGSSGTQY
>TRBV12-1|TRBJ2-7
ASSFTPGGEQY